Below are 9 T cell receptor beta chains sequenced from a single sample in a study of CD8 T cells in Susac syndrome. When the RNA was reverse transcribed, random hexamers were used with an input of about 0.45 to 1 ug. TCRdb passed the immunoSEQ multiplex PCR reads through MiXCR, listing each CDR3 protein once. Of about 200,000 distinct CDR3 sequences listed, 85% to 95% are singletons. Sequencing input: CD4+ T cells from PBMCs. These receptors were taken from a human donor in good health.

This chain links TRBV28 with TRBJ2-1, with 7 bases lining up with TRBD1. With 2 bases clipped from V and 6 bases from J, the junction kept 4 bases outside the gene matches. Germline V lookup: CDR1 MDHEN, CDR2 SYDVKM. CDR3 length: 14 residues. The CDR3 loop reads CASSLAQGSNEQFF. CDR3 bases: TGTGCCAGCAGTTTAGCACAGGGGAGCAATGAGCAGTTCTTC.

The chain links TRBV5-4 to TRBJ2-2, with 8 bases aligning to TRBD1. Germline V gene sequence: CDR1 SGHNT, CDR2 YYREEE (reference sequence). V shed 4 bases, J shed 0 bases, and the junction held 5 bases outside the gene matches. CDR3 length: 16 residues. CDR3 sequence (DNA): TGTGCCAGCAGCCCGGAGACAGGGGCGAACACCGGGGAGCTGTTTTTT. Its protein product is CASSPETGANTGELFF.

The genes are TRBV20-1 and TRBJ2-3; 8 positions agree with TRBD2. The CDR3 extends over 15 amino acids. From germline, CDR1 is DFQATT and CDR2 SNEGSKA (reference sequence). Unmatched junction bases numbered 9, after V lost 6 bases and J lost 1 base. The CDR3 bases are TGCAGTGCCGCCGGGGGGGCTTCGGGCACAGATACGCAGTATTTT. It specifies CSAAGGASGTDTQYF.

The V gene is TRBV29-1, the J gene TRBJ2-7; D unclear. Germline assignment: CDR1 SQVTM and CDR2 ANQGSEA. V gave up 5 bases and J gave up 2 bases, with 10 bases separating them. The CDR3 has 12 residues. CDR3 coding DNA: TGCAGCGTTCTCGCAGGACCCTACGAGCAGTACTTC. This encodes CSVLAGPYEQYF.

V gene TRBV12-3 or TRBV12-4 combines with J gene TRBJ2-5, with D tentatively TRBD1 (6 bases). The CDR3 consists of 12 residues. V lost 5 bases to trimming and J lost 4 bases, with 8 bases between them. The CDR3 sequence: CASSTGRETQYF. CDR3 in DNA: TGTGCCAGCAGTACAGGGCGAGAGACCCAGTACTTC.

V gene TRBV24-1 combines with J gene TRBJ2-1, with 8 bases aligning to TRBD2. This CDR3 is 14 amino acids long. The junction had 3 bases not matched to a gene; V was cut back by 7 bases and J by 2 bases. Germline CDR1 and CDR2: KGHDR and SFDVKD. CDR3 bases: TGTGCCACCAGCGGACTAGCCACCTACAATGAGCAGTTCTTC. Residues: CATSGLATYNEQFF.

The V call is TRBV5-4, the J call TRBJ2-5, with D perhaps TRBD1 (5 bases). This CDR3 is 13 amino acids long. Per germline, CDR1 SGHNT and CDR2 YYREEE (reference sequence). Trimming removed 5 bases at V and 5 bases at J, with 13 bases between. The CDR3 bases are TGTGCCAGCAGTATGTACAGGTCCGAGACCCAGTACTTC. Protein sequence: CASSMYRSETQYF. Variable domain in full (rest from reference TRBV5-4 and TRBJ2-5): ETGVTQSPTHLIKTRGQQVTLRCSSQSGHNTVSWYQQALGQGPQFIFQYYREEENGRGNFPPRFSGLQFPNYSSELNVNALELDDSALYLCASSMYRSETQYFGPGTRLLVL.

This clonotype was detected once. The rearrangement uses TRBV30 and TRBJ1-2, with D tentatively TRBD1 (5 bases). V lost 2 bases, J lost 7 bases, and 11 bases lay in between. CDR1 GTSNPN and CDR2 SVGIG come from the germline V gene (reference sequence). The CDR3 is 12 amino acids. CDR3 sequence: CAWSPGTSGYTF. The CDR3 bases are TGTGCCTGGAGTCCAGGGACGTCTGGCTACACCTTC.

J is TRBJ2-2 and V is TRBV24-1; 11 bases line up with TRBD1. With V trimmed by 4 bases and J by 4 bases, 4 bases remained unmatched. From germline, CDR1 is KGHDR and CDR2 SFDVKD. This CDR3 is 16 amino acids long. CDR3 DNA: TGTGCCACCAGTGACGCCGGGACAGGGGGCACCGGGGAGCTGTTTTTT. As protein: CATSDAGTGGTGELFF.